This record concerns one T cell receptor (beta chain) sequence. The target antigen is unknown. TCRB transcripts that were expressed got sequenced, as all of the isolated RNA had been reverse transcribed. Clones were sequenced by immunoSEQ multiplex PCR, and TCRdb holds only the in-frame ones, with some missing. This sample has more than 550,000 clones, with 11% to 15% found just once. The data belong to a study of beta chain features in type 1 diabetes. The wider study: There was similarity between patients and healthy donors in age, gender and cell yields. Across all samples, roughly 98,000,000 sorted cells were examined. Study outcomes and limitations: All four CD4+ subsets from Type 1 diabetes patients carried moderately but significantly shorter TCRB CDR3s.

This CDR3 has 14 residues. Between the trimmed V and J ends, which lost 3 bases and 4 bases, there was a span of 9 bases. Per germline, CDR1 SEHNR and CDR2 FQNEAQ (reference sequence). V and J are TRBV7-9 and TRBJ2-2; D is unresolved. This receptor was taken from a man aged 18 to 30 with type 1 diabetes. The sample comprised naive CD4+ T cells from blood. In DNA form, the CDR3 reads TGTGCCAGCAGCTTCACCAGCCTCACCGGGGAGCTGTTTTTT. It yields the protein CASSFTSLTGELFF.